These 23 T cell receptor beta chains were all obtained from the same sample, sequenced in a study of spatial heterogeneity in lung cancer. The time point denotes: blood at routine non-recurrence follow-up after resection. TCRdb analysed the 5' RACE reads with MiXCR anew, one entry per CDR3 protein. In the table there are 110,000 or so distinct CDR3 sequences, 10% to 12% of which are singletons. The sequences come from PBMCs, collected at follow-up. Receptors originate from a female donor with early-stage non-small cell lung cancer.

V is TRBV6-2 or TRBV6-3 and J is TRBJ2-1; D is unclear. CDR3 size: 12 residues. With 1 base removed from V and 13 bases from J, the gap between germline ends came to 11 bases. The germline V gene encodes CDR1 MNHEY and CDR2 SVGEGT. CDR3 residues: CASSYFASLQFF. CDR3 DNA: TGTGCCAGCAGTTACTTCGCTTCCCTCCAGTTCTTC.

This clonotype came up many times. CDR3 nucleotide sequence: TGTGCCAGCGGAACCCGCACAGATACGCAGTATTTT. Encoded protein: CASGTRTDTQYF. The chain recombines TRBV2 with TRBJ2-3; D unclear. V gave up 8 bases and J gave up 1 base, with 7 bases separating them. The CDR3 has 12 amino acids. Germline loops: CDR1 SNHLY, CDR2 FYNNEI.

J is TRBJ1-2 and V is TRBV15; D remains unclear. The V and J ends lost 2 bases and 2 bases respectively, with 6 bases between them. This CDR3 has 13 amino acids. Germline CDR1 reads LNHNV; CDR2 reads YYDKDF (reference sequence). The CDR3 bases are TGTGCCACCAGCAGATACGGGAACTATGGCTACACCTTC. The encoded protein is CATSRYGNYGYTF.

This clonotype has more than one count but fewer than ten. This chain uses TRBV20-1 with TRBJ2-3; D unresolved. There are 15 residues in the CDR3. V lost 0 bases to trimming and J lost 0 bases, with 10 bases between them. Germline V gene lookup returns CDR1 DFQATT and CDR2 SNEGSKA (reference sequence). The CDR3 is CSARDTRTSTDTQYF. The CDR3 DNA reads as TGCAGTGCTAGAGATACGCGGACCAGCACAGATACGCAGTATTTT.

The chain's CDR3 is CAWSVRAGGSYEQYV. The DNA of the CDR3 is TGTGCCTGGAGTGTACGAGCGGGGGGCTCCTACGAGCAGTACGTC. The rearrangement links TRBV30 to TRBJ2-7; TRBD2 aligns across 9 bases. V shed 0 bases, J shed 0 bases, and the junction held 3 bases outside the gene matches. Germline lookup yields CDR1 GTSNPN and CDR2 SVGIG (reference sequence). CDR3 length equals 15 residues.

The gene calls are TRBV7-2 and TRBJ1-1; D is perhaps TRBD1 (5 bases). The CDR3 has 15 residues. V dropped 5 bases and J dropped 2 bases, with 15 bases sitting between them. CDR1 and CDR2 (germline): SGHTA, FQGNSA. In DNA, the CDR3 is TGTGCCAGCAGCAAGGGGACCGTGGCTAACACTGAAGCTTTCTTT. Amino acids: CASSKGTVANTEAFF.

This clonotype was picked up a small number of times. The chain has TRBV20-1 and TRBJ1-1; D possibly corresponds to TRBD1 (6 bases). CDR3 length: 15 residues. The germline CDR1 and CDR2 sequences are DFQATT and SNEGSKA (reference sequence). Trimming took off 3 bases at V and 1 base at J, with 15 bases between the two ends. The CDR3 DNA sequence: TGCAGTGCTAGGAACGGGGGCAGACCGAACACTGAAGCTTTCTTT. Translation gives CSARNGGRPNTEAFF.

The chain has TRBV12-3 or TRBV12-4 and TRBJ2-2; 8 bases are shared with TRBD1. This CDR3 is built from 14 residues. V trimming: 6 bases; J trimming: 12 bases; junction bases outside the gene matches: 12. CDR3 in DNA: TGTGCCAGCAGGCCCGAGCCAATCAGGGGGCAGCTGTTTTTT. Its translation: CASRPEPIRGQLFF.

Only a few counts were recorded for this clonotype. The chain recombines TRBV7-2 with TRBJ1-4, with D uncertain. Per the germline V gene, CDR1 is SGHTA and CDR2 is FQGNSA. This CDR3 has 15 residues. V was clipped by 2 bases and J by 5 bases, with 12 bases between them. CDR3 region: CASSLSSGGNEKLFF. The CDR3 DNA sequence: TGTGCCAGCAGCTTATCCAGTGGAGGGAATGAAAAACTGTTTTTT.

This clonotype was found a few times. The rearrangement joins TRBV4-1 to TRBJ1-2, with TRBD1 as a possible D gene (6 bases). The CDR3 is 15 amino acids. The V and J ends lost 9 bases and 7 bases respectively, with 24 bases between them. The germline CDR1 and CDR2 sequences are MGHRA and YSYEKL. The CDR3 loop is CASKVPGTSRVGYTF. The CDR3 DNA follows: TGCGCCAGTAAAGTCCCCGGGACATCGAGGGTTGGCTACACCTTC.

This clonotype was recorded at least ten times. The V gene is TRBV6-5, the J gene TRBJ2-1, with TRBD2 matching 14 bases. This CDR3 comprises 16 residues. The ends lost 1 base at V and 7 bases at J; junction bases unmatched: 3. Germline V gene sequence: CDR1 MNHEY, CDR2 SVGAGI. The CDR3 reads CASSYLTSGRENEQFF. The DNA of the CDR3 is TGTGCCAGCAGTTACTTGACTAGCGGGAGGGAGAATGAGCAGTTCTTC.

This clonotype appeared a few times. V usage is TRBV7-9 and J usage is TRBJ2-5; D possibly corresponds to TRBD1 (5 bases). The germline V gene has CDR1 SEHNR and CDR2 FQNEAQ (reference sequence). The CDR3 length is 14 residues. V was shortened by 5 bases and J by 0 bases, with 10 bases between the two germline ends. Here the CDR3 DNA reads TGTGCCAGCAGCCAGGGCCTAAACCAAGAGACCCAGTACTTC. It encodes CASSQGLNQETQYF. Using reference TRBV7-9 and TRBJ2-5 for the parts outside the CDR3, the full variable domain is DTGVSQNPRHKITKRGQNVTFRCDPISEHNRLYWYRQTLGQGPEFLTYFQNEAQLEKSRLLSDRFSAERPKGSFSTLEIQRTEQGDSAMYLCASSQGLNQETQYFGPGTRLLVL.

This clonotype was recorded once. CDR3 in amino acids: CSVDLIRTGASTDTQYF. The CDR3 DNA is TGCAGCGTTGACCTAATCCGGACCGGGGCTAGCACAGATACGCAGTATTTT. The J gene is TRBJ2-3, the V gene TRBV29-1, with D perhaps TRBD1 or TRBD2 (5 bases each). Trimming took off 3 bases at V and 0 bases at J, with 19 bases between the two ends. The length of the CDR3 is 17 residues. The V gene's germline CDR1 is SQVTM and CDR2 ANQGSEA.

As for this clonotype: A read error may be the cause here, since a much bigger clone is one base away. The J gene is TRBJ1-6, the V gene TRBV28, with 7 nucleotides matching TRBD1. The CDR3 contains 14 residues. The V gene's germline CDR1 is MDHEN and CDR2 SYDVKM. In DNA, the CDR3 is TGTGTCAGCAGTCCGGGACAGAGAAATTCACCCCTCCACTTT. Encoded protein: CVSSPGQRNSPLHF. Full variable domain (outside the CDR3, taken from reference TRBV28 and TRBJ1-6): DVKVTQSSRYLVKRTGEKVFLECVQDMDHENMFWYRQDPGLGLRLIYFSYDVKMKEKGDIPEGYSVSREKKERFSLILESASTNQTSMYLCVSSPGQRNSPLHFGNGTRLTVT.

The chain couples TRBV5-1 to TRBJ2-1; 7 nucleotides agree with TRBD2. V dropped 4 bases and J dropped 1; count of bases not matched to a gene: 5. Germline V gene sequence: CDR1 SGHRS, CDR2 YFSETQ. There are 15 residues in the CDR3. The CDR3 loop reads CASSGDGRSYNEQFF. The CDR3, as DNA: TGCGCCAGCAGCGGAGACGGGAGGTCCTACAATGAGCAGTTCTTC.

This clonotype was picked up a small number of times. The rearrangement joins TRBV20-1 to TRBJ1-6; no reliable D call. Per germline, CDR1 DFQATT and CDR2 SNEGSKA (reference sequence). CDR3 size: 15 residues. The V end was cut by 6 bases, the J end by 7 bases, with 19 bases between. This CDR3 reads CSALETPLLNSPLHF. Here the CDR3 DNA reads TGCAGTGCACTTGAGACACCGCTTTTGAATTCACCCCTCCACTTT.

This clonotype was recorded many times. The genes are TRBV12-1 and TRBJ1-5. TRBV12-1 is a known pseudogene. This CDR3 comprises 15 residues. This CDR3 is CASSFSPGSNQPQHF. For the CDR3, the DNA is TGTGCCAGCAGCTTTTCCCCAGGTAGCAATCAGCCCCAGCATTTT.

This clonotype has only a few counts. The V call is TRBV10-2, the J call TRBJ2-2; maybe TRBD2 (7 bases). Trimming removed 0 bases at V and 7 bases at J, with 12 bases between. Germline lookup yields CDR1 WSHSY and CDR2 SAAADI. This CDR3 is built from 15 residues. The CDR3 DNA reads TGCGCCAGCAGTGAGTCGAGGGGGGGCCACGGGGAGCTGTTTTTT. Amino acids: CASSESRGGHGELFF.

The chain carries TRBV11-1 and TRBJ2-1, with unresolved D. CDR1 is SGHAT and CDR2 is FQDESV in the germline V gene (reference sequence). The CDR3 contains 12 residues. Trimming took 1 base from V and 14 from J, leaving 12 bases between them. CDR3: CASSLDLGNEFF. In nucleotides, the CDR3 is TGTGCCAGCAGCTTAGATTTAGGGAATGAGTTCTTC.

The J gene is TRBJ1-1, the V gene TRBV27, with 7 bases aligning to TRBD1. The CDR3 is 15 amino acids. J lost 0 bases, V lost 5 bases, and 6 bases had no gene match. Germline V gene data show CDR1 as MNHEY and CDR2 as SMNVEV (reference sequence). The CDR3 coding sequence is TGTGCCAGCAGTCCCGACAGGGCCATGAACACTGAAGCTTTCTTT. Amino acids: CASSPDRAMNTEAFF.

The CDR3 reads CASSLAGQFTGELFF. The CDR3 DNA sequence: TGTGCCAGCAGCTTAGCGGGACAATTCACCGGGGAGCTGTTTTTT. V gene TRBV7-6 combines with J gene TRBJ2-2, with D perhaps TRBD1 (6 bases). The V gene lost 0 bases and the J gene lost 4 bases, with 9 bases spanning the gap. The CDR3 runs to 15 residues. Germline V gene data show CDR1 as SGHVS and CDR2 as FNYEAQ.

This clonotype was seen a few times. V usage is TRBV20-1 and J usage is TRBJ2-7, with TRBD1 as a possible D gene (6 bases). Trimming took 0 bases from V and 6 from J, leaving 15 bases between them. CDR1 is DFQATT, CDR2 SNEGSKA, per germline (reference sequence). This CDR3 has 14 residues. The CDR3 DNA is TGCAGTGCTAGAGAATCAACAGGGTCTGGCGAGCAGTACTTC. Residues: CSARESTGSGEQYF.

Only a few counts were recorded for this clonotype. The J gene is TRBJ1-5, the V gene TRBV27; tentative D call: TRBD1 (5 bases). CDR3 length equals 16 residues. CDR1 MNHEY and CDR2 SMNVEV come from the germline V gene (reference sequence). V was pared by 5 bases and J by 5 bases, with 19 bases between. In nucleotides, the CDR3 is TGTGCCAGCAGTCCTATTAGTTGGGGCGAATATCAGCCCCAGCATTTT. Its translation is CASSPISWGEYQPQHF.